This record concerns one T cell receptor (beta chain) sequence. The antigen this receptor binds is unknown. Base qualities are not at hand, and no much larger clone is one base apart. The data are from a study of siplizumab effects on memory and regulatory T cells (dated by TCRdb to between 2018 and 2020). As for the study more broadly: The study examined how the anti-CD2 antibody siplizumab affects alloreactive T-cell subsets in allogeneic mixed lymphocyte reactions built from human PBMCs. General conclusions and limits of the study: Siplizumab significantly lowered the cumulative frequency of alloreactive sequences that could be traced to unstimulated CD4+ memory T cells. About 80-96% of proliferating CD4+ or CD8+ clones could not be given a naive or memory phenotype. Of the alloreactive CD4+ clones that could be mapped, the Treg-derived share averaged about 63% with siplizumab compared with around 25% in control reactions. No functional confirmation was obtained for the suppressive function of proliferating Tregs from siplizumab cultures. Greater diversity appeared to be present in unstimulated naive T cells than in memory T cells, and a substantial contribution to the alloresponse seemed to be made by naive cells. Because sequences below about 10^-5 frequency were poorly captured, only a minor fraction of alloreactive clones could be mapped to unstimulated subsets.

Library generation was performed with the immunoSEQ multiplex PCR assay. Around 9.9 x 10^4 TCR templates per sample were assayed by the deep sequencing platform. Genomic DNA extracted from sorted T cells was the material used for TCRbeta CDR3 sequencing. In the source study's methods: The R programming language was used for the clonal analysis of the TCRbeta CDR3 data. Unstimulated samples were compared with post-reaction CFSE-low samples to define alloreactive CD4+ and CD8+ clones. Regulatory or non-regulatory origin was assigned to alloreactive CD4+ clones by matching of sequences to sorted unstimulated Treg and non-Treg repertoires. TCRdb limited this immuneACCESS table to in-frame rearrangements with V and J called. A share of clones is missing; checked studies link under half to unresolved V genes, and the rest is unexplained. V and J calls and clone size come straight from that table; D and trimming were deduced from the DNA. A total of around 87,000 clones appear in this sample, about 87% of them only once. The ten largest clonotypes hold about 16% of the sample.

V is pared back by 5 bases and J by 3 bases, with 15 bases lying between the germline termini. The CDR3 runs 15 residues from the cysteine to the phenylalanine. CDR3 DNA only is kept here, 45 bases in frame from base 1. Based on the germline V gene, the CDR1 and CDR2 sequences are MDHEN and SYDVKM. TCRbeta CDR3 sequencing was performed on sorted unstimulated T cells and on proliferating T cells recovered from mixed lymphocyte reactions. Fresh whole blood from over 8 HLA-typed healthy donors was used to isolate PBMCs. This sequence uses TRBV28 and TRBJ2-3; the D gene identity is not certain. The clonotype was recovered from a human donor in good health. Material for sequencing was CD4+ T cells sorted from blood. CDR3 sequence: CASSPSGSGTDTQYF. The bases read TGTGCCAGCAGTCCCTCGGGTAGTGGGACAGATACGCAGTATTTT.